A single sample is the source of the 31 T cell receptor beta chains below, sequenced in a study of yellow fever vaccine responses in identical twins (dated by TCRdb to 2016 to 2018). Libraries came from RT-PCR. Data came from an Illumina HiSeq 2500. Through fastp at Q25 and MiXCR, TCRdb rebuilt clones from the public reads, retaining in-frame beta chains. Rows merge per CDR3 protein into single entries with the most common DNA and genes. The sample table contains 13,000 or so distinct CDR3 sequences; only one count was recorded for about 83% of them. Over 1.5% of the sample comes from the top ten. The input for sequencing was T cells from blood (PBMCs), unsorted or a sorted subset (not recorded which), taken before or after yellow fever vaccination (not recorded which). Receptors were obtained from a woman between 18 and 30 years old who received the yellow fever vaccine. Donor details come from another sample of the same person, matched by shared clones.

V usage is TRBV7-3 and J usage is TRBJ2-2; maybe TRBD1 (5 bases). The V gene lost 3 bases and the J gene lost 2 bases, with 10 bases spanning the gap. The CDR3 is 15 residues long. From germline, CDR1 is SGHTA and CDR2 FQGTGA. CDR3 bases: TGTGCCAGCAGCTTCTATCAGGGAAACACCGGGGAGCTGTTTTTT. Encoded protein: CASSFYQGNTGELFF.

The rearrangement joins TRBV20-1 to TRBJ2-3, with D possibly matching TRBD1 (6 bases). In germline, CDR1 is DFQATT, CDR2 SNEGSKA (reference sequence). Trimming took off 5 bases at V and 6 bases at J, with 15 bases between the two ends. This CDR3 region has 13 residues. The CDR3 region is CSAYRGTYDTQYF. The CDR3 nucleotides are TGCAGTGCTTACAGAGGGACATATGATACGCAGTATTTT.

V is TRBV11-2 and J is TRBJ2-1; maybe TRBD2 (5 bases). The CDR3 sequence is 13 residues long. V was shortened by 10 bases and J by 0 bases, with 10 bases between the two germline ends. CDR1 and CDR2 from the germline V gene are SGHAT and FQNNGV. The CDR3 DNA sequence: TGTGCCACGGGTGGGAGCTCCTACAATGAGCAGTTCTTC. Its translation is CATGGSSYNEQFF.

The rearrangement joins TRBV2 to TRBJ1-5; D call uncertain. CDR3 size: 14 residues. Germline CDR1 SNHLY, CDR2 FYNNEI. Trimming took 6 bases from V and 1 from J, leaving 10 bases between them. Written as DNA, the CDR3 is TGTGCCAGCAGGGACGGAGGGAGCAATCAGCCCCAGCATTTT. Translating gives CASRDGGSNQPQHF.

The chain has TRBV11-3 and TRBJ2-7; D is perhaps TRBD2 (6 bases). Trimming left V 1 base short and J 3 bases short, with 13 bases between. This CDR3 is 15 amino acids long. Germline CDR1 reads SGHNT; CDR2 reads YENEEA. The CDR3 DNA follows: TGTGCCAGCAGCTTAGGTAGCGGTACCCTCTACGAGCAGTACTTC. It codes for CASSLGSGTLYEQYF. The full variable domain, rest sourced from reference TRBV11-3 and TRBJ2-7, is EAGVVQSPRYKIIEKKQPVAFWCNPISGHNTLYWYLQNLGQGPELLIRYENEEAVDDSQLPKDRFSAERLKGVDSTLKIQPAELGDSAVYLCASSLGSGTLYEQYFGPGTRLTVT.

This clonotype was detected a few times. The gene calls are TRBV6-2 or TRBV6-3 and TRBJ2-3; weak D call: TRBD2 (5 bases). Per the germline V gene, CDR1 is MNHEY and CDR2 is SVGEGT. V lost 2 bases, J lost 4 bases, and 7 bases lay in between. CDR3 length: 13 residues. The DNA of the CDR3 is TGTGCCAGCAGTTACGCGGGCGCAGATACGCAGTATTTT. It specifies CASSYAGADTQYF.

The chain recombines TRBV20-1 with TRBJ1-2; 9 bases line up with TRBD1. The germline CDR1 and CDR2 sequences are DFQATT and SNEGSKA (reference sequence). V shed 6 bases, J shed 4 bases, and the junction held 6 bases outside the gene matches. This CDR3 has 13 amino acids. CDR3 loop: CSAWTGEGYGYTF. In DNA, the CDR3 is TGCAGTGCGTGGACAGGGGAAGGCTATGGCTACACCTTC.

Notes on this clonotype: An end of the junction does not agree with germline; a read error may underlie this. The chain employs TRBV2 and TRBJ1-2; D is undetermined. CDR3 length: 13 residues. Germline CDR1 reads SNHLY; CDR2 reads FYNNEI. The DNA of the CDR3 is TGTGCCAGCAGCGGGAGGGCCAATTTGGGAGTAAACTTC. It specifies CASSGRANLGVNF. Full variable domain (remainder filled in from reference TRBV2 and TRBJ1-2): EPEVTQTPSHQVTQMGQEVILRCVPISNHLYFYWYRQILGQKVEFLVSFYNNEISEKSEIFDDQFSVERPDGSNFTLKIRSTKLEDSAMYFCASSGRANLGVNFGSGTRLTVV.

The genes are TRBV19 and TRBJ2-2; no clear D gene. CDR3 length equals 14 residues. The V and J ends lost 4 bases and 0 bases respectively, with 6 bases between them. Germline V CDR1 and CDR2: LNHDA, SQIVND (reference sequence). The CDR3 coding sequence is TGTGCCAGTAGTACGGACGCGAACACCGGGGAGCTGTTTTTT. Amino acids: CASSTDANTGELFF.

V and J are TRBV7-3 and TRBJ2-1; TRBD1 matches 11 bases. The CDR3 sequence is 15 residues long. CDR1 and CDR2 from the germline V gene are SGHTA and FQGTGA. V gave up 5 bases and J gave up 5 bases; unmatched junction bases: 5. CDR3 sequence (DNA): TGTGCCAGCAGCCCGGGACAGGGGGGCCACAATGAGCAGTTCTTC. Protein product: CASSPGQGGHNEQFF.

The chain combines TRBV7-9 with TRBJ2-7; 9 bases match TRBD1. In germline, CDR1 is SEHNR, CDR2 FQNEAQ (reference sequence). CDR3 length: 15 amino acids. With V trimmed by 2 bases and J by 5 bases, 7 bases remained unmatched. Here the CDR3 DNA reads TGTGCCAGCAGCTTACCGGGACAGGGAATCCACGAGCAGTACTTC. This translates into CASSLPGQGIHEQYF.

CDR3 loop: CASLKSSGSSYEQYF. CDR3 nucleotide sequence: TGTGCCAGCCTAAAATCATCCGGGAGTTCTTACGAGCAGTACTTC. The chain is built from TRBV11-1 and TRBJ2-7, with TRBD2 as a possible D gene (6 bases). Germline CDR1 is SGHAT and CDR2 is FQDESV (reference sequence). Trimming shortened V by 8 bases and J by 4 bases, and 21 bases separated the two germline ends. The CDR3 loop spans 15 amino acids.

A few counts support this clonotype. V usage is TRBV29-1 and J usage is TRBJ2-1; 8 bases fit TRBD1. V trimming: 7 bases; J trimming: 1 base; junction bases outside the gene matches: 9. CDR3 length: 15 residues. The germline gives CDR1 SQVTM, CDR2 ANQGSEA. Written as DNA, the CDR3 is TGCAGCGCCCTGAGGACAGGGATATCCTACAATGAGCAGTTCTTC. Translated: CSALRTGISYNEQFF.

The chain joins TRBV7-9 to TRBJ2-1, with D perhaps TRBD2 (5 bases). CDR1 SEHNR and CDR2 FQNEAQ come from the germline V gene (reference sequence). Trimming removed 5 bases from V and 0 bases from J, with 17 bases in between. The CDR3 runs 17 residues. CDR3 sequence: CASSPPKGAYSYNEQFF. DNA of the CDR3: TGTGCCAGCAGCCCCCCTAAGGGAGCTTACTCCTACAATGAGCAGTTCTTC.

The chain has TRBV29-1 and TRBJ2-7; D is unclear. The CDR3 length is 13 residues. Germline loops: CDR1 SQVTM, CDR2 ANQGSEA. V lost 5 bases, J lost 2 bases, and 13 bases lay in between. This chain's CDR3 is CSVTGSTTYEQYF. As DNA, the CDR3 is TGCAGCGTTACCGGGTCTACGACCTACGAGCAGTACTTC.

The chain uses TRBV20-1 and TRBJ2-3; the D is unclear. V was pared by 4 bases and J by 0 bases, with 5 bases between. The CDR3 runs to 12 residues. CDR1 is DFQATT and CDR2 is SNEGSKA in the germline V gene (reference sequence). CDR3 loop: CSAKPSTDTQYF. The CDR3 nucleotides are TGCAGTGCTAAACCGAGCACAGATACGCAGTATTTT.

V and J are TRBV5-5 and TRBJ2-5, with D possibly TRBD1 on 5 matching bases. Germline assignment: CDR1 SGHKS and CDR2 YYEKEE (reference sequence). Trimming stripped 0 bases from V and 4 bases from J, with 13 bases between. CDR3 length: 15 amino acids. The CDR3 bases are TGTGCCAGCAGCTTGGTAGGACAAGAAGGAGAGACCCAGTACTTC. Its protein product is CASSLVGQEGETQYF.

This clonotype was detected a few times. V usage is TRBV10-2 and J usage is TRBJ2-7, with 7 bases identical to TRBD2. The CDR3 consists of 14 residues. J was trimmed by 4 bases and V by 2 bases; bases with no gene match: 5. Germline V gene data show CDR1 as WSHSY and CDR2 as SAAADI. CDR3 region: CASSERDYLYEQYF. As DNA, the CDR3 is TGCGCCAGCAGTGAGCGGGACTACCTTTACGAGCAGTACTTC.

This clonotype was seen only a few times. The J gene is TRBJ2-7, the V gene TRBV3-1; the D gene could be TRBD1 or TRBD2 (5 bases each). This CDR3 comprises 15 residues. The germline CDR1 and CDR2 sequences are LGHDT and YNNKEL (reference sequence). V was cut by 4 bases and J by 5 bases, with 18 bases left in between. The chain's CDR3 is CASSLKLTSGHEQYF. DNA of the CDR3: TGTGCCAGCAGCCTCAAGTTAACCTCGGGGCACGAGCAGTACTTC.

The chain employs TRBV7-9 and TRBJ2-4, with a weak D call TRBD1 (6 bases). V was trimmed by 2 bases and J by 8 bases, leaving 13 bases between them. The length of the CDR3 is 14 residues. Germline CDR1 is SEHNR and CDR2 is FQNEAQ (reference sequence). This chain's CDR3 is CASSLRRNRDIQYF. The CDR3 DNA sequence: TGTGCCAGCAGCTTACGCAGAAACAGGGACATTCAGTACTTC.

This clonotype was seen only a few times. V gene TRBV29-1 combines with J gene TRBJ2-3, with unresolved D. The V gene's germline CDR1 is SQVTM and CDR2 ANQGSEA. The CDR3 is 13 residues long. V was trimmed by 5 bases and J by 4 bases, leaving 13 bases between them. The CDR3 DNA sequence: TGCAGCGTTCCGGCTAGTACGCCAGATACGCAGTATTTT. As protein: CSVPASTPDTQYF.

This clonotype was seen a single time. The chain combines TRBV6-5 with TRBJ2-7; D perhaps matches TRBD2 (6 bases). The CDR3 is 18 residues long. Germline assignment: CDR1 MNHEY and CDR2 SVGAGI. Trimming removed 2 bases from V and 0 bases from J, with 20 bases in between. The DNA for the CDR3 is TGTGCCAGCAGTTACGAATTCGCGGGACTCCCGAGCTCCTACGAGCAGTACTTC. Translating it yields CASSYEFAGLPSSYEQYF.

This sequence joins TRBV10-3 and TRBJ1-5, with D unclear. The V end was cut by 6 bases, the J end by 10 bases, with 16 bases between. In germline, CDR1 is ENHRY, CDR2 SYGVKD. This CDR3 has 13 amino acids. The CDR3 loop reads CAIRGSVVGPQHF. CDR3 nucleotides: TGTGCCATCAGGGGGTCAGTGGTTGGTCCCCAGCATTTT.

The V and J genes are TRBV12-3 or TRBV12-4 and TRBJ2-5; 7 positions agree with TRBD1. CDR3 length: 14 residues. With 5 bases clipped from V and 1 base from J, the junction kept 4 bases outside the gene matches. The CDR3 spells CASSPGTVQETQYF. In DNA, the CDR3 is TGTGCCAGCAGTCCCGGGACAGTCCAAGAGACCCAGTACTTC.

The CDR3: CASSPLLGQGSYGYTF. The CDR3, as DNA: TGTGCCAGCTCACCACTCTTGGGACAGGGGAGCTATGGCTACACCTTC. The gene calls are TRBV18 and TRBJ1-2; TRBD1 matches 10 bases. The V gene end was trimmed by 1 base and the J gene end by 4 bases; junction bases not matched to a gene: 6. The CDR3 runs 16 residues. Germline assignment: CDR1 KGHSH and CDR2 LQKENI.

The chain links TRBV5-5 to TRBJ2-4; no firm D call. With 0 bases removed from V and 2 bases from J, the gap between germline ends came to 6 bases. Germline-derived CDR1 and CDR2 are SGHKS and YYEKEE (reference sequence). The CDR3 has 14 amino acids. This chain's CDR3 is CASSLAGTKNIQYF. DNA for the CDR3: TGTGCCAGCAGCTTGGCCGGAACCAAAAACATTCAGTACTTC.

CDR3 region: CSVVGTDYSYEQYF. For the CDR3, the DNA is TGCAGCGTTGTAGGGACAGATTACTCCTACGAGCAGTACTTC. The chain carries TRBV29-1 and TRBJ2-7; 7 nucleotides line up with TRBD1. The CDR3 loop spans 14 amino acids. J gave up 0 bases and V 4 bases, and 6 bases lay outside the gene matches. Germline V gene sequence: CDR1 SQVTM, CDR2 ANQGSEA.

This chain's CDR3 is CASSLGWYNEQFF. CDR3 nucleotide sequence: TGCGCCAGCAGCTTGGGATGGTACAATGAGCAGTTCTTC. The rearrangement joins TRBV5-1 to TRBJ2-1, with D unclear. Trimming cost V 0 bases and J 4 bases, with 5 bases left between them. In germline, CDR1 is SGHRS, CDR2 YFSETQ. CDR3 length: 13 residues.

The chain uses TRBV10-3 and TRBJ2-3; D may correspond to TRBD1 or TRBD2 (6 bases each). The CDR3 extends over 13 amino acids. V was clipped by 9 bases and J by 0 bases, with 10 bases between them. Germline CDR1 and CDR2: ENHRY and SYGVKD. In DNA, the CDR3 is TGTGCCATTAGGGGGACTAGCACAGATACGCAGTATTTT. Its protein product is CAIRGTSTDTQYF.

The rearrangement joins TRBV4-2 to TRBJ2-3; D is tentatively TRBD1 or TRBD2 (5 bases each). CDR1 is LGHNA, CDR2 YNFKEQ, per germline. The CDR3 extends over 14 amino acids. Trimming pared 6 bases from V and 1 base from J, leaving 11 bases between. The CDR3 spells CASRQERGTDTQYF. The CDR3 region has the DNA TGTGCCAGCAGACAGGAGAGGGGCACAGATACGCAGTATTTT.

The V gene is TRBV20-1, the J gene TRBJ2-7; D is undetermined. Germline CDR1 reads DFQATT; CDR2 reads SNEGSKA (reference sequence). The CDR3 spans 16 residues. The V end was cut by 2 bases, the J end by 0 bases, with 17 bases between. The DNA for the CDR3 is TGCAGTGCTAGAAATCCCCTATCGGGTAACTCCTACGAGCAGTACTTC. Its protein is CSARNPLSGNSYEQYF.